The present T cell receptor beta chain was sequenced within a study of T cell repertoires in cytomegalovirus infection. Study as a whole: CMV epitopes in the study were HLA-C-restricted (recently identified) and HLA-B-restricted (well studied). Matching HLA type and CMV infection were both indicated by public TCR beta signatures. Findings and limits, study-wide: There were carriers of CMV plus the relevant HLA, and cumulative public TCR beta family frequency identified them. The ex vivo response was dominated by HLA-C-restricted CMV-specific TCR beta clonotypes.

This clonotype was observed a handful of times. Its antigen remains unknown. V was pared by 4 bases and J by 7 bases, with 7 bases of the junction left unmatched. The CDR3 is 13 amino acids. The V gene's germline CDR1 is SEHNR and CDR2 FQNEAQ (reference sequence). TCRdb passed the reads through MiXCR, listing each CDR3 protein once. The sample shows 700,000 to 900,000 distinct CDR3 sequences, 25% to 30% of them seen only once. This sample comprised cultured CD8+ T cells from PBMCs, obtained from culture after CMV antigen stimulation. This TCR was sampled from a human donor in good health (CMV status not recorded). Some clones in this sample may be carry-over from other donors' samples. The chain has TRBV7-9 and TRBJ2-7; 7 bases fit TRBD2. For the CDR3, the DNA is TGTGCCAGCAGCTCGGCGGGGGATGGGGAGCAGTACGTC. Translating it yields CASSSAGDGEQYV.